This TCR beta chain is from a study of glioma-infiltrating T cells. Study-wide background: Dexamethasone exposure before glioma surgery was limited to six or fewer days. Points from the study as a whole: Signature shared blood CDR3 motifs were enriched in low-divergence and depleted in high-divergence patients. Gliomas, especially low-grade, showed above-expected tissue-blood divergence; non-neoplastic patients showed below.

Turning to this clonotype: The target antigen is unknown.

Amplification of TCR alpha and beta CDR3 regions from RNA used iRepertoire nested multiplex PCR. One-step reverse transcription and amplification started from approximately 100-400 ng of tissue mRNA or PBMC total RNA. One entry per CDR3 protein results from TCRdb running MiXCR on the multiplex PCR reads. Of roughly 350,000 distinct CDR3 sequences in the sample, 41% were seen once. Germline loops: CDR1 DFQATT, CDR2 SNEGSKA (reference sequence). Trimming shortened V by 7 bases and J by 10 bases, and 13 bases separated the two germline ends. The CDR3 is 10 residues long. This chain links TRBV20-1 with TRBJ1-2; D call uncertain. Sequenced sample: glioma tissue, nonneoplastic brain tissue, or PBMCs (not recorded which). The source is a human donor with low-grade glioma or glioblastoma, undergoing nonglioma brain surgery, or in good health (not recorded which). CDR3 in amino acids: CSVETFSYTF. In nucleotides, the CDR3 is TGCAGTGTGGAAACCTTCTCCTACACCTTC.